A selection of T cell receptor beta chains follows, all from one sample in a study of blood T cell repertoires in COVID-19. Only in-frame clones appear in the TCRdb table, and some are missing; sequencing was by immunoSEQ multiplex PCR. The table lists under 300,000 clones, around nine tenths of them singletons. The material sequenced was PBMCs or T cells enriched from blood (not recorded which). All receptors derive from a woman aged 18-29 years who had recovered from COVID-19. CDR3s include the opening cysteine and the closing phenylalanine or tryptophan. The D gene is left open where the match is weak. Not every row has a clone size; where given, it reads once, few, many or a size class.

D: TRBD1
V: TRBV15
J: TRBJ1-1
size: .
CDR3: CATSSPQGAKAEAFF
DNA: TGTGCCACCAGCAGCCCACAGGGGGCGAAGGCAGAAGCTTTCTTT

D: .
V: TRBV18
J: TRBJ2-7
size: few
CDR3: CASSQGDGGSYEQYF
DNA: TGTGCCAGCTCTCAAGGCGACGGAGGCTCCTACGAGCAGTACTTC

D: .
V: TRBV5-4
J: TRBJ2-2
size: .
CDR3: CASSLGAANTGELFF
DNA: TGTGCCAGCAGCTTGGGGGCAGCGAACACCGGGGAGCTGTTTTTT

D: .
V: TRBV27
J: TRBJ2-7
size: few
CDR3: CASSSGGNPSYEQYF
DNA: TGTGCCAGCAGTTCTGGAGGGAACCCTTCCTACGAGCAGTACTTC

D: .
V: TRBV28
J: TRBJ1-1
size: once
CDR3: CASSFGMGGWTEAFF
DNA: TGTGCCAGCAGTTTTGGCATGGGAGGTTGGACTGAAGCTTTCTTT

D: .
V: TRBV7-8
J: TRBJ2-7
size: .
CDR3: CASSSVAGKSYEQYF
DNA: TGTGCCAGCAGTTCAGTGGCGGGGAAGTCCTACGAGCAGTACTTC

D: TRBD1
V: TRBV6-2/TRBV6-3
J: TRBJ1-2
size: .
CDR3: CASSYSVGTGGGYTF
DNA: TGTGCCAGCAGTTACTCCGTTGGGACAGGAGGAGGCTACACCTTC

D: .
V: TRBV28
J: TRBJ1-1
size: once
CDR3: CASSLGSSPSTEAFF
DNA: TGTGCCAGCAGTTTGGGGAGTTCCCCGAGCACTGAAGCTTTCTTT

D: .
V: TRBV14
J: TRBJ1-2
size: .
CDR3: CASSRGLGPYGYTF
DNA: TGTGCCAGCAGCCGGGGGCTCGGCCCCTATGGCTACACCTTC

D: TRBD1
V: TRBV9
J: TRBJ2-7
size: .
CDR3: CASSTGTETYEQYF
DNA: TGTGCCAGCAGCACCGGGACAGAAACCTACGAGCAGTACTTC

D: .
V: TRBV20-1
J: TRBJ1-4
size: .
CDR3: CSARRNEKLFF
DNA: TGCAGTGCTAGGCGCAATGAAAAACTGTTTTTT

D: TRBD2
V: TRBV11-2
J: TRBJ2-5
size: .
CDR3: CASSRTSGGETQYF
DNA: TGTGCCAGCAGCCGGACTAGCGGGGGAGAGACCCAGTACTTC

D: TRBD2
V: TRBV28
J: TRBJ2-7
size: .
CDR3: CASTLGGTSSYEQYF
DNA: TGTGCCAGCACCTTAGGGGGGACTAGCTCCTACGAGCAGTACTTC

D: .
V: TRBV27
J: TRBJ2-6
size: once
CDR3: CASSLGLRGLLSGANVLTF
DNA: TGTGCCAGCAGTTTGGGTCTGAGAGGACTTCTCTCTGGGGCCAACGTCCTGACTTTC

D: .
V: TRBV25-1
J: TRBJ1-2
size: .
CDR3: CASSENPGAVYGYTF
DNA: TGTGCCAGCAGTGAAAATCCGGGAGCAGTATATGGCTACACCTTC

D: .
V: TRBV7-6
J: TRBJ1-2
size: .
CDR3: CASSLATDYTF
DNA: TGTGCCAGCAGCTTAGCCACTGACTACACCTTC

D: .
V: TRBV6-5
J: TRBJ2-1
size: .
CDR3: CASRPRRGSYNEQFF
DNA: TGTGCCAGCAGGCCCCGGAGAGGGAGCTACAATGAGCAGTTCTTC

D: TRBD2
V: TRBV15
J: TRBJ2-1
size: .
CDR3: CATSPRPGTSKTLLYNEQFF
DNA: TGTGCCACCAGCCCCCGACCCGGGACTAGCAAAACTCTCCTCTACAATGAGCAGTTCTTC

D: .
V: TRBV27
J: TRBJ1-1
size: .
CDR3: CASSLSNSGGTEAFF
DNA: TGTGCCAGCAGTTTATCGAACAGCGGTGGCACTGAAGCTTTCTTT

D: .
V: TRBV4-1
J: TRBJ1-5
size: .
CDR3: CASSQDPQSPLPQHF
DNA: TGCGCCAGCAGCCAAGACCCACAGTCCCCCCTGCCCCAGCATTTT

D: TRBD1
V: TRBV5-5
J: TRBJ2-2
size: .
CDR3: CASSLGFRGQYTGELFF
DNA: TGTGCCAGCAGCTTGGGGTTTAGGGGGCAGTACACCGGGGAGCTGTTTTTT

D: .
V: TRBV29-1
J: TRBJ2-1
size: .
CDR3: CSATLQFNNEQFF
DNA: TGCAGCGCCACTCTTCAATTTAACAATGAGCAGTTCTTC

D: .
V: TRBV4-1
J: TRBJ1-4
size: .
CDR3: CASSQGPAPGGSTNEKLFF
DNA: TGCGCCAGCAGCCAAGGCCCAGCACCTGGGGGCTCAACTAATGAAAAACTGTTTTTT

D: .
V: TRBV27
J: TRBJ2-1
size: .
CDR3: CASSLDRNNYNEQFF
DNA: TGTGCCAGCAGTTTAGATAGAAATAACTACAATGAGCAGTTCTTC

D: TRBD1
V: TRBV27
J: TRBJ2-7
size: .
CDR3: CASSLSLDRGSYEQYF
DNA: TGTGCCAGCAGTTTATCTTTGGACAGGGGCTCCTACGAGCAGTACTTC

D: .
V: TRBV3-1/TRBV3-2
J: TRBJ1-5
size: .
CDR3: CASSPRLESDQPQHF
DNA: TGTGCCAGCAGCCCACGTTTGGAGAGCGATCAGCCCCAGCATTTT

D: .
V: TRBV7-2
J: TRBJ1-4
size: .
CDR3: CASSLDPGRSEKLFF
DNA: TGTGCCAGCAGCTTAGACCCGGGGAGGAGTGAAAAACTGTTTTTT

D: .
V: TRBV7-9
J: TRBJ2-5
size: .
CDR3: CASSLSRGGLHETQYF
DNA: TGTGCCAGCAGCTTAAGTCGCGGGGGCCTCCATGAGACCCAGTACTTC

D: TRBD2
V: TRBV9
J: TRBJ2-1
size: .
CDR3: CASSVGTSGSYEQFF
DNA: TGTGCCAGCAGCGTAGGGACTAGCGGGAGCTATGAGCAGTTCTTC

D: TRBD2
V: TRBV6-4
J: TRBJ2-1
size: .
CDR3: CASSEGTSLVNEQFF
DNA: TGTGCCAGCAGTGAGGGGACTAGCTTGGTGAATGAGCAGTTCTTC

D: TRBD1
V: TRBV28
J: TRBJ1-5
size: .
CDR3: CASSTGQGNNQPQHF
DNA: TGTGCCAGCAGTACGGGACAGGGGAACAATCAGCCCCAGCATTTT

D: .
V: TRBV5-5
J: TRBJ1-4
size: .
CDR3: CASSNRATNEKLFF
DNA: TGTGCCAGCAGCAACAGGGCAACTAATGAAAAACTGTTTTTT

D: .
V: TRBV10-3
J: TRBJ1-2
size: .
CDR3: CASIPKGLRYGYTF
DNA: TGTGCCAGCATTCCGAAGGGGCTTAGGTACGGCTACACCTTC

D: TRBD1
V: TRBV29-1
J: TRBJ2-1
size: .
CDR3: CSVDGGQGADEQFF
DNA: TGCAGCGTTGATGGGGGGCAGGGGGCCGATGAGCAGTTCTTC

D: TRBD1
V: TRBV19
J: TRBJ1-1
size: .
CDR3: CASSILWGTEDTEAFF
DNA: TGTGCCAGTAGTATCCTCTGGGGGACAGAGGACACTGAAGCTTTCTTT

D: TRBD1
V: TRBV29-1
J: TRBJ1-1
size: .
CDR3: CSVQTGGGEAFF
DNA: TGCAGCGTTCAAACAGGGGGCGGTGAAGCTTTCTTT

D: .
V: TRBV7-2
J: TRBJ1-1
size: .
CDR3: CASTRRAEAFF
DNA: TGTGCCAGCACTCGGAGGGCTGAAGCTTTCTTT

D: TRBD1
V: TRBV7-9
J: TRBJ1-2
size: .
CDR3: CASSRQGSGGYTF
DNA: TGTGCCAGCAGCCGACAGGGGAGCGGGGGCTACACCTTC

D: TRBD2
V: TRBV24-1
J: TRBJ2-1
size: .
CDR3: CATSDSGRAGNEQFF
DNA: TGTGCCACCAGTGACAGCGGGAGGGCCGGGAATGAGCAGTTCTTC

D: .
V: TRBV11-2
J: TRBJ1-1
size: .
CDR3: CASSLALTGNTEAFF
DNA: TGTGCCAGCAGCTTAGCACTGACAGGGAACACTGAAGCTTTCTTT

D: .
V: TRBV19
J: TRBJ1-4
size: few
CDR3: CASSETGTNEKLFF
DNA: TGTGCCAGTAGCGAGACCGGGACTAATGAAAAACTGTTTTTT

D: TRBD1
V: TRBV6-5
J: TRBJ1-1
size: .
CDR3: CAIRGTGQSNTEAFF
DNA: TGTGCCATCAGGGGGACGGGACAGAGTAACACTGAAGCTTTCTTT

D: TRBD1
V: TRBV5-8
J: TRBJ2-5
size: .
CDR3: CASSLGVTGVGTQYF
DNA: TGTGCCAGCAGCTTGGGTGTGACAGGGGTAGGGACCCAGTACTTC